These 3 T cell receptor beta chains were sequenced from one sample in a study of cytomegalovirus exposure and HLA in healthy donors. PCR employed 60 Vbeta and 13 Jbeta primers. Here immunoSEQ multiplex PCR was the method, and the copy in TCRdb shows in-frame clones only, minus some. Altogether about 180,000 clones are present, just under 80% being singletons, with the ten largest covering roughly 13%. The sample comprised PBMCs. These receptors originate from a woman in her forties or fifties in good health and CMV-seropositive.

This sequence joins TRBV5-4 and TRBJ2-1, with D tentatively TRBD1 (6 bases). The germline gives CDR1 SGHNT, CDR2 YYREEE (reference sequence). Deletions cut 0 bases from V and 6 bases from J, with 10 bases between. CDR3 size: 14 residues. The CDR3, as DNA: TGTGCCAGCAGCTTGGCCGGGACAACCAATGAGCAGTTCTTC. The encoded protein is CASSLAGTTNEQFF. The full variable domain, completed using reference TRBV5-4 and TRBJ2-1, is ETGVTQSPTHLIKTRGQQVTLRCSSQSGHNTVSWYQQALGQGPQFIFQYYREEENGRGNFPPRFSGLQFPNYSSELNVNALELDDSALYLCASSLAGTTNEQFFGPGTRLTVL.

V and J are TRBV7-9 and TRBJ1-4; 7 bases map to TRBD1. Germline CDR1 reads SEHNR; CDR2 reads FQNEAQ (reference sequence). With V trimmed by 2 bases and J by 7 bases, 4 bases remained unmatched. The CDR3 sequence is 14 residues long. As DNA, the CDR3 is TGTGCCAGCAGCTTAAAGGGGGCCGGTGAAAAACTGTTTTTT. It translates to CASSLKGAGEKLFF.

The chain combines TRBV27 with TRBJ2-2, with D possibly matching TRBD2 (6 bases). The CDR3 runs 13 residues. Per the germline V gene, CDR1 is MNHEY and CDR2 is SMNVEV (reference sequence). V was shortened by 3 bases and J by 4 bases, with 6 bases between the two germline ends. The CDR3 sequence is CASSLGGTGELFF. CDR3 sequence (DNA): TGTGCCAGCAGTTTGGGAGGCACCGGGGAGCTGTTTTTT.